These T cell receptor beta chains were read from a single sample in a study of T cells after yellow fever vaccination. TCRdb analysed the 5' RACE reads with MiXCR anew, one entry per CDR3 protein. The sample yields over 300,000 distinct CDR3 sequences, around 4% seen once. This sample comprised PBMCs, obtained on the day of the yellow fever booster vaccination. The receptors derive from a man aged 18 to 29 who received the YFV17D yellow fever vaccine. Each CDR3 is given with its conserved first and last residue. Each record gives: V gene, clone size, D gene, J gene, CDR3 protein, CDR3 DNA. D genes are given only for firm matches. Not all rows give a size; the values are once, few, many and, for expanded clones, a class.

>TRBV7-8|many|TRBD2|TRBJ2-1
CASSLGRDYFNEQFF
TGTGCCAGCAGCTTAGGCCGGGACTACTTCAATGAGCAGTTCTTC
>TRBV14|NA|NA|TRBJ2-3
CASSPRGTLQHTQYF
TGTGCCAGCAGCCCTCGGGGGACTCTGCAACATACGCAGTATTTT
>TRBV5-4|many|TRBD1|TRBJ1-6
CASQTGTGNSPLHF
TGTGCCAGCCAGACCGGGACAGGGAATTCACCCCTCCACTTT
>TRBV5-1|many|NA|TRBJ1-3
CASSLGWVAGNTIYF
TGCGCCAGCAGCTTGGGATGGGTAGCTGGAAACACCATATATTTT
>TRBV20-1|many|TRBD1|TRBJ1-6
CSASGDSLHF
TGCAGTGCTTCGGGGGACAGTCTCCACTTT
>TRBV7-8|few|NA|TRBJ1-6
CASSPTRGADNSPLHF
TGTGCCAGCAGCCCGACGCGGGGGGCGGATAATTCACCCCTCCACTTT
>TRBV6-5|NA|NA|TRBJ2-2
CASSYGSGQGNVVGGELFF
TGTGCCAGCAGTTACGGGTCGGGGCAGGGTAACGTCGTGGGCGGGGAGCTGTTTTTT
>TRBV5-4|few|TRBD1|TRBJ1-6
CASSPTGGDSPLHF
TGTGCCAGCAGCCCGACAGGGGGAGATTCACCCCTCCACTTT
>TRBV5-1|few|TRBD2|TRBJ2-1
CASSLSLAGFLSYNEQFF
TGCGCCAGCAGCTTGTCACTAGCGGGGTTCTTGTCCTACAATGAGCAGTTCTTC
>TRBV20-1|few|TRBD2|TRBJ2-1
CSARAPGTSGGQAYNEQFF
TGCAGTGCTAGGGCCCCTGGGACTAGCGGGGGGCAAGCCTACAATGAGCAGTTCTTC
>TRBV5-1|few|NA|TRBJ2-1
CASSLVPGNEQFF
TGCGCCAGCAGCTTGGTACCTGGGAATGAGCAGTTCTTC
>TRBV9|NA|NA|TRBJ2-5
CASSGPSMETQYF
TGTGCCAGCAGCGGACCCAGTATGGAGACCCAGTACTTC
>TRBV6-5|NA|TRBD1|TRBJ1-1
CASSHDRVMNTEDFF
TGTGCCAGCAGTCATGACAGGGTCATGAACACTGAGGATTTCTTT
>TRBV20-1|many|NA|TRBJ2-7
CSAIFGYEQYF
TGCAGTGCTATCTTTGGGTACGAGCAGTACTTC
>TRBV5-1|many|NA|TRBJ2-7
CASSFPSRTYEQYF
TGCGCCAGCAGCTTCCCTAGCAGGACCTACGAGCAGTACTTC
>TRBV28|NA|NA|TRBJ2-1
CASSSAGNYNEQFF
TGTGCCAGCAGTTCGGCGGGAAACTACAATGAGCAGTTCTTC
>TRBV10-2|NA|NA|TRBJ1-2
CASSGGEAPSTGYTF
TGCGCCAGCAGTGGTGGGGAGGCCCCATCAACCGGCTACACCTTC
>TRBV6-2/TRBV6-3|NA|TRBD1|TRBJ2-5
CASRDREIWETQYF
TGTGCCAGCAGGGACAGGGAGATCTGGGAGACCCAGTACTTC
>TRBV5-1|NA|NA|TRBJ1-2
CASSLKGFYIPNYGYTF
TGCGCCAGCAGCTTGAAGGGATTCTACATCCCCAACTATGGCTACACCTTC
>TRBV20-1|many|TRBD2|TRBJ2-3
CSADRTSGGAKDTQYF
TGCAGTGCCGACCGGACTAGCGGGGGGGCCAAAGATACGCAGTATTTT
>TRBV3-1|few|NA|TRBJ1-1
CASSHRWGGTEAFF
TGTGCCAGCAGCCATCGGTGGGGGGGCACTGAAGCTTTCTTT
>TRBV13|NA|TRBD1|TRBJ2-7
CASSLKGTGSGYEQYF
TGTGCCAGCAGCTTAAAGGGGACAGGTTCCGGCTACGAGCAGTACTTC
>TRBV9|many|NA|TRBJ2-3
CASSVFSQDTQYF
TGTGCCAGCAGCGTTTTCTCCCAAGATACGCAGTATTTT
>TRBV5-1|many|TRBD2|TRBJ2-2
CASRTTSPTGELFF
TGCGCCAGCAGAACGACTAGCCCCACCGGGGAGCTGTTTTTT
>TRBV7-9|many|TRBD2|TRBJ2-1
CASSFVPLAGAEQFF
TGTGCCAGCAGCTTTGTCCCCCTAGCGGGAGCTGAGCAGTTCTTC
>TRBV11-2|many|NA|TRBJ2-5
CASSLFPGPQETQYF
TGTGCCAGCAGCTTATTTCCGGGACCCCAAGAGACCCAGTACTTC
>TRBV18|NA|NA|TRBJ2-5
CASSPPASYETQYF
TGTGCCAGCTCACCACCGGCTAGCTATGAGACCCAGTACTTC
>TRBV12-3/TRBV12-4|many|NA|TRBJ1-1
CASSLVAATNTEAFF
TGTGCCAGCAGTTTAGTGGCAGCTACGAACACTGAAGCTTTCTTT
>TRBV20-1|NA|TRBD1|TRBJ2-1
CSARGDRYNEQFF
TGCAGTGCTAGAGGGGACAGGTACAATGAGCAGTTCTTC
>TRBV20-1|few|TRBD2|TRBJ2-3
CSARVSSGGSTDTQYF
TGCAGTGCGAGAGTATCCAGCGGGGGCAGCACAGATACGCAGTATTTT
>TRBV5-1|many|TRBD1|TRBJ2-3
CASSVRTGRTDTQYF
TGCGCCAGCTCAGTCCGGACAGGACGCACAGATACGCAGTATTTT
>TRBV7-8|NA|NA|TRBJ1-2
CASSHIQGYYGYTF
TGTGCCAGCAGCCATATTCAGGGGTACTATGGCTACACCTTC
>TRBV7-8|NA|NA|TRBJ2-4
CASSLLGVRQYF
TGTGCCAGCAGCTTATTGGGGGTGAGGCAGTACTTC
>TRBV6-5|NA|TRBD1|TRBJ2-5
CASSQLGQGGQETQYF
TGTGCCAGCAGTCAACTGGGACAGGGGGGTCAAGAGACCCAGTACTTC
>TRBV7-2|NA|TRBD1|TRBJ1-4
CASGGQFREKLFF
TGTGCCAGCGGGGGACAGTTCCGGGAAAAACTGTTTTTT
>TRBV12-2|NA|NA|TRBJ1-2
CASRSPRGNRGYGYTF
TGTGCAAGTCGCTCCCCCAGGGGGAATCGGGGCTATGGCTACACCTTC
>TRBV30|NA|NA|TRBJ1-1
CAWNPGAGTAFF
TGTGCCTGGAACCCAGGGGCAGGGACGGCTTTCTTT
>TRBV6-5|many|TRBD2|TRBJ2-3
CASSKGLAGAGTQYF
TGTGCCAGCAGTAAGGGACTAGCGGGGGCTGGTACGCAGTATTTT
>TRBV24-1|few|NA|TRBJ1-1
CATSGGTEAFF
TGTGCCACCAGTGGGGGCACTGAAGCTTTCTTT
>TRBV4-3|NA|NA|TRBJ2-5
CASSPRLGLETQYF
TGCGCCAGCAGCCCCAGGTTGGGGCTTGAGACCCAGTACTTC